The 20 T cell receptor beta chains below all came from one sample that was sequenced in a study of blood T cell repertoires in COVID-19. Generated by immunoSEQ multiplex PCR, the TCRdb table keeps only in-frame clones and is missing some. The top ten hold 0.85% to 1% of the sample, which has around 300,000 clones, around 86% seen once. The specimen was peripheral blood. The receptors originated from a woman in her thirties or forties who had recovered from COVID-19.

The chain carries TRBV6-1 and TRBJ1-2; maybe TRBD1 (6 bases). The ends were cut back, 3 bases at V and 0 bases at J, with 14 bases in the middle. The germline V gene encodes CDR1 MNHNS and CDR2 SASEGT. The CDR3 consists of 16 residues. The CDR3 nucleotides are TGTGCCAGCAGTGAGCGGGCAGGGGTCTCTAACTATGGCTACACCTTC. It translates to CASSERAGVSNYGYTF.

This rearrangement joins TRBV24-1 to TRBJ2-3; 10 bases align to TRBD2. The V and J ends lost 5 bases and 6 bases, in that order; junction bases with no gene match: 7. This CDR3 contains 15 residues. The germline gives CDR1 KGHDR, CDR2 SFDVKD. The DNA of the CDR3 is TGTGCCACCAGTGTGGCCCTAGCGGGAGCCGATACGCAGTATTTT. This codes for CATSVALAGADTQYF.

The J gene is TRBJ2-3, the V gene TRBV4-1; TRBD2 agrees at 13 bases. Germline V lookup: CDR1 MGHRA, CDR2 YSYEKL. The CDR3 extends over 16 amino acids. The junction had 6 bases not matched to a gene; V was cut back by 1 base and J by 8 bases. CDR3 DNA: TGCGCCAGCAGCCAAGTTGGGACTAGCGGGATTGCTACGCAGTATTTT. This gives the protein CASSQVGTSGIATQYF.

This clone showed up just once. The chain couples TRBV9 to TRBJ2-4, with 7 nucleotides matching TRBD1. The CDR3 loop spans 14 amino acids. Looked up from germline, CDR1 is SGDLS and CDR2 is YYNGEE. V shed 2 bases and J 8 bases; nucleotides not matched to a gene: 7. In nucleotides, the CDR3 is TGTGCCAGCAGCGTCCGACAGGGTGAGGACATTCAGTACTTC. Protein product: CASSVRQGEDIQYF.

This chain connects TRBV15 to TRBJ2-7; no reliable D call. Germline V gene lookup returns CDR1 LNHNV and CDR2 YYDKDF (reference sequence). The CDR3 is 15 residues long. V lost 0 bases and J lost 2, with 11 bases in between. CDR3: CATSRDLGSTYEQYF. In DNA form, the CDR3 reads TGTGCCACCAGCAGAGACCTTGGCTCCACCTACGAGCAGTACTTC. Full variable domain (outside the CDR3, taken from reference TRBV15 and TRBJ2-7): DAMVIQNPRYQVTQFGKPVTLSCSQTLNHNVMYWYQQKSSQAPKLLFHYYDKDFNNEADTPDNFQSRRPNTSFCFLDIRSPGLGDTAMYLCATSRDLGSTYEQYFGPGTRLTVT.

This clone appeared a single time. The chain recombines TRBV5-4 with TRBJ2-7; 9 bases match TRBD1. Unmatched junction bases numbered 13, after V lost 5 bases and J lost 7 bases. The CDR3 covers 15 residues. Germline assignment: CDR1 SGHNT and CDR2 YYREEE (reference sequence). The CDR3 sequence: CASSPRADRGREQYF. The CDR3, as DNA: TGTGCCAGCAGTCCACGAGCGGACAGGGGACGAGAGCAGTACTTC. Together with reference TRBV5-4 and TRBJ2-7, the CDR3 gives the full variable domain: ETGVTQSPTHLIKTRGQQVTLRCSSQSGHNTVSWYQQALGQGPQFIFQYYREEENGRGNFPPRFSGLQFPNYSSELNVNALELDDSALYLCASSPRADRGREQYFGPGTRLTVT.

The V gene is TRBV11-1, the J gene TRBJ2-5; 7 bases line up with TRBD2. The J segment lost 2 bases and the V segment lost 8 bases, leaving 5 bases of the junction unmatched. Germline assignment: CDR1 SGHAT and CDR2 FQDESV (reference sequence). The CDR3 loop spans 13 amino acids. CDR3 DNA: TGTGCCAGCCGGGGGGACTTTCAAGAGACCCAGTACTTC. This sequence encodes CASRGDFQETQYF.

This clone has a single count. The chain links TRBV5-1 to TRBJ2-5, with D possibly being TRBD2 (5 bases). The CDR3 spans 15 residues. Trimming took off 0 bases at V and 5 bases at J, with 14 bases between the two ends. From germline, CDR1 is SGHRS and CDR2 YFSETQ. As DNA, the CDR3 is TGCGCCAGCAGCTTGGCAGTTGGAGGTCGGGAGACCCAGTACTTC. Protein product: CASSLAVGGRETQYF.

The DNA for the CDR3 is TGTGCCAGCAGTCCTCAGGGATACAATTCACCCCTCCACTTT. It encodes CASSPQGYNSPLHF. The chain uses TRBV27 and TRBJ1-6, with D perhaps matching TRBD1 (5 bases). V was cut by 5 bases and J by 7 bases, with 12 bases left in between. Germline lookup yields CDR1 MNHEY and CDR2 SMNVEV (reference sequence). The CDR3 totals 14 residues.

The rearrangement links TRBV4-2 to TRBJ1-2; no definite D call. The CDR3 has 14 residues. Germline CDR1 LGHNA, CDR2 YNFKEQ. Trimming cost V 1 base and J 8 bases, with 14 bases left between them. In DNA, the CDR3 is TGTGCCAGCAGCCAAGGGCAGAAATTGGAGGGCTACACCTTC. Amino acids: CASSQGQKLEGYTF.

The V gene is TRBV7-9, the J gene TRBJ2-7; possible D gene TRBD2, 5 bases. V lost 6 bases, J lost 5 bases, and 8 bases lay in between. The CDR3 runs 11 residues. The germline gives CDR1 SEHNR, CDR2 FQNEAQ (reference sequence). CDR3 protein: CASSVGDEQYF. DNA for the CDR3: TGTGCCAGCAGTGTCGGGGACGAGCAGTACTTC.

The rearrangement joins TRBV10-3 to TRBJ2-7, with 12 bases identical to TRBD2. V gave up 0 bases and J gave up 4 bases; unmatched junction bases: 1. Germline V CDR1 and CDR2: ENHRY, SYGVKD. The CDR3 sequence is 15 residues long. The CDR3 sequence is CAISESGTSGYEQYF. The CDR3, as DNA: TGTGCCATCAGTGAGTCGGGGACTAGCGGGTACGAGCAGTACTTC.

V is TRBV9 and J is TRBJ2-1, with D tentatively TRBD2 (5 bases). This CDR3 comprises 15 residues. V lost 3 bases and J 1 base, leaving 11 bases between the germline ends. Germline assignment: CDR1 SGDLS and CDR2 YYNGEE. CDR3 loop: CASSESGGSYNEQFF. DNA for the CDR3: TGTGCCAGCAGCGAGAGCGGAGGATCCTACAATGAGCAGTTCTTC. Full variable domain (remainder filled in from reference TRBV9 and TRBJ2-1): DSGVTQTPKHLITATGQRVTLRCSPRSGDLSVYWYQQSLDQGLQFLIQYYNGEERAKGNILERFSAQQFPDLHSELNLSSLELGDSALYFCASSESGGSYNEQFFGPGTRLTVL.

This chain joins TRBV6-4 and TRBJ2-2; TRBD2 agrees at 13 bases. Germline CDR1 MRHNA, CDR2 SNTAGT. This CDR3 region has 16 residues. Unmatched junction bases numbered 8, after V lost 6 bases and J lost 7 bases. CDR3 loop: CASSKGLAGVHGELFF. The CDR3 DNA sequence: TGTGCCAGCAGCAAAGGACTAGCGGGAGTGCACGGGGAGCTGTTTTTT.

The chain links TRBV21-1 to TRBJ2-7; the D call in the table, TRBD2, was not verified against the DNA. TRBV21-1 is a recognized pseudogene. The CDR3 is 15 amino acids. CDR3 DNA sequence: TGTGCCAGCAGCAAATTCCGCGGGAGGGCTTACGAGCAGTACTTC. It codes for CASSKFRGRAYEQYF.

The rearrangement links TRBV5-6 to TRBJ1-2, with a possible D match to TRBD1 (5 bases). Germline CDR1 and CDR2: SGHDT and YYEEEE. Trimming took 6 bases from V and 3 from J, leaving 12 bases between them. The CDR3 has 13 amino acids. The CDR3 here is CASTSDNDYGYTF. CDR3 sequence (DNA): TGTGCCAGCACCTCGGACAACGACTATGGCTACACCTTC.

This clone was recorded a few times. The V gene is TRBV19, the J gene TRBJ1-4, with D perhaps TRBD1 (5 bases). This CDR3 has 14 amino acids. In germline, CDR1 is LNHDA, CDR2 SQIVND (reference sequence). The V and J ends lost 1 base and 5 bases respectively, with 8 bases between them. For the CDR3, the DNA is TGTGCCAGTAGTATAGTGGCAGGGAATGAAAAACTGTTTTTT. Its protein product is CASSIVAGNEKLFF.

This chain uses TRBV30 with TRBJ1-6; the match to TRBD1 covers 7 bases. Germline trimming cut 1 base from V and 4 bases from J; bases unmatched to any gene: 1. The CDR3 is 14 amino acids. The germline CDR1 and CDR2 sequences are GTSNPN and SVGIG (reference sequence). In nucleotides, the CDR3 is TGTGCCTGGAGTGGGGGACAGTATAATTCACCCCTCCACTTT. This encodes CAWSGGQYNSPLHF.

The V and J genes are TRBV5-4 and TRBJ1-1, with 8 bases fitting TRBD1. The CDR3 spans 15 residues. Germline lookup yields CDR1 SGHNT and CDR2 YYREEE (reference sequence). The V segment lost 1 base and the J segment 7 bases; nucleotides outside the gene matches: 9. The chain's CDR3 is CASSLRTGSLSEAFF. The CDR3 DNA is TGTGCCAGCAGCTTGCGGACAGGGAGCCTTAGTGAAGCTTTCTTT. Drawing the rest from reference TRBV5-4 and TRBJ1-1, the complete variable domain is ETGVTQSPTHLIKTRGQQVTLRCSSQSGHNTVSWYQQALGQGPQFIFQYYREEENGRGNFPPRFSGLQFPNYSSELNVNALELDDSALYLCASSLRTGSLSEAFFGQGTRLTVV.

CDR3 sequence reads: CASSVEAGTGGLDGYTF. CDR3 nucleotide sequence: TGTGCCAGCAGCGTAGAGGCGGGGACAGGGGGCCTTGACGGCTACACCTTC. This chain uses TRBV9 with TRBJ1-2; 12 bases line up with TRBD1. With 0 bases clipped from V and 8 bases from J, the junction kept 11 bases outside the gene matches. The CDR3 covers 17 residues. Looked up from germline, CDR1 is SGDLS and CDR2 is YYNGEE.